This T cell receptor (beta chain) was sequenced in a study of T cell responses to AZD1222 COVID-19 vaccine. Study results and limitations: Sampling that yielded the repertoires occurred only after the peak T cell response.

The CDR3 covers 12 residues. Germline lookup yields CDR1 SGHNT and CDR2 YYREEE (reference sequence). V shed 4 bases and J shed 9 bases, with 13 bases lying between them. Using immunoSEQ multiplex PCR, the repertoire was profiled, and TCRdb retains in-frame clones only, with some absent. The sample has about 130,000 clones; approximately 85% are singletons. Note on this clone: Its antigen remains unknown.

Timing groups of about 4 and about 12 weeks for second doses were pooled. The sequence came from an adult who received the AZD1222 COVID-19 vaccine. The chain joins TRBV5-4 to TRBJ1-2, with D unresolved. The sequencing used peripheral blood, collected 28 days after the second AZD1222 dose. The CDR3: CASSLWRERYTF. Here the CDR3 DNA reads TGTGCCAGCAGCCTTTGGAGGGAGCGCTACACCTTC.